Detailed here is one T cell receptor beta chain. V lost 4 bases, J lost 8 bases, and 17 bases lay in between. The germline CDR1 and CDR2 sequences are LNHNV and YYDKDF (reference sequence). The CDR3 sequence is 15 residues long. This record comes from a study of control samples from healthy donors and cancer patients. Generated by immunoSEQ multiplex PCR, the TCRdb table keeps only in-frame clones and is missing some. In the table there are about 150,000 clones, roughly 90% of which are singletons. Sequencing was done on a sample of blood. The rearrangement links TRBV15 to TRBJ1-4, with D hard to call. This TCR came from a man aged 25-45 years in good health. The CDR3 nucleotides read TGTGCCACCAGCAAAGAGGGCTCCAGAGGAGAAAAACTGTTTTTT. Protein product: CATSKEGSRGEKLFF.